The rows below give T cell receptor beta chains drawn from one sample of a study of blood T cells in healthy people across ages. TCRdb called the 5' RACE reads again in MiXCR, with one record for every CDR3 protein. The sample holds around 1.5 million distinct CDR3 sequences, approximately 42% seen once. The specimen sequenced was blood. The receptors come from a woman younger than 35 in good health. The CDR3 runs from the conserved cysteine through the conserved F or W. D genes are given only for firm matches. Where a row states a size, it is once, few, many or the class of an expanded clone; other rows omit it.

D gene,clone size,J gene,V gene,CDR3 DNA,CDR3 protein
-,few,TRBJ1-3,TRBV14,TGTGCCAGCAGCCAAGGCCCAGCCTTCTCTGGAAACACCATATATTTT,CASSQGPAFSGNTIYF
TRBD2,-,TRBJ2-3,TRBV5-1,TGCGCCAGCAGCTTGGTGTCGGGGGGGGCCTCTACAGATACGCAGTATTTT,CASSLVSGGASTDTQYF
-,-,TRBJ2-7,TRBV10-1,TGCGCCAGCAGCGGCGTCACGGGAAGAGTAGAAAAAGGCGAGCAGTACTTC,CASSGVTGRVEKGEQYF
TRBD2,-,TRBJ2-3,TRBV3-1,TGTGCCAGCTCCCTATCCGGGACTAGCGATGATACGCAGTATTTT,CASSLSGTSDDTQYF
TRBD1,-,TRBJ2-3,TRBV28,TGTGCCAGCAGTCCGCCTACCGGGACAGGGATCACAGATACGCAGTATTTT,CASSPPTGTGITDTQYF
-,-,TRBJ2-5,TRBV20-1,TGCAGTGCTCGGGACTTCTTAGGGGAGACCCAGTACTTC,CSARDFLGETQYF
TRBD2,-,TRBJ2-7,TRBV3-1,TGTGCCAGCAGTCTTGTGGCGGGAGCGGACAATGAGCAGTACTTC,CASSLVAGADNEQYF
TRBD1,-,TRBJ2-2,TRBV3-1,TGTGCCAGCAGCCAGGGCGACAGGGCCGGGGAGCTGTTTTTT,CASSQGDRAGELFF
-,few,TRBJ2-7,TRBV6-2/TRBV6-3,TGTGCCAGCAGTTCCCCTGGGACTGGCTACGAGCAGTACTTC,CASSSPGTGYEQYF
TRBD2,few,TRBJ2-1,TRBV7-9,TGTGCCAGCAGCGGTAGCGGGGGTTTTGTCAGCGATGAGCAGTTCTTC,CASSGSGGFVSDEQFF
-,-,TRBJ2-2,TRBV2,TGTGCCAGCAGTCACCGGGACGGCGCGGGGGAGCTGTTTTTT,CASSHRDGAGELFF
-,-,TRBJ2-1,TRBV20-1,TGCAGTGCTCTCAGTGGCCGCAATGAGCAGTTCTTC,CSALSGRNEQFF
TRBD2,-,TRBJ2-7,TRBV18,TGTGCCAGCTCACCAAGGGAGGGCGGACGATACGAGCAGTACTTC,CASSPREGGRYEQYF
TRBD1,-,TRBJ2-7,TRBV7-8,TGTGCCAGCAGCTTAACACAGGGGGCCGTTTCCTCCATTAATCTTCTATACGAGCAGTACTTC,CASSLTQGAVSSINLLYEQYF
TRBD2,-,TRBJ2-5,TRBV9,TGTGCCAGCAGCGTAGGCAGCGGGGGCGGAGAGACCCAGTACTTC,CASSVGSGGGETQYF
TRBD2,few,TRBJ2-4,TRBV5-1,TGCGCCAGCAGCGTGATGGGGAGGGAGACCAAAAACATTCAGTACTTC,CASSVMGRETKNIQYF
TRBD2,few,TRBJ2-1,TRBV28,TGTGCCAGCAGCCGATCCGGACTAGTGCCCCACAATGAGCAGTTCTTC,CASSRSGLVPHNEQFF
-,-,TRBJ2-7,TRBV18,TGTGCCAGCTCACTAGTTAGTCTAGACGAGCAGTACTTC,CASSLVSLDEQYF
TRBD2,few,TRBJ2-1,TRBV12-3/TRBV12-4,TGTGCCAGCAGTCCTCAGACTAGCTTGAATGAGCAGTTCTTC,CASSPQTSLNEQFF
-,few,TRBJ1-2,TRBV5-5,TGTGCCAGCAGCTTGGAACCCCTCAGTCTGTCGCAGTATGGCTACACCTTC,CASSLEPLSLSQYGYTF
-,-,TRBJ1-1,TRBV28,TGTGCCAGCAGTTTATTCCAGGGAGACGCTGAAGCTTTCTTT,CASSLFQGDAEAFF
-,-,TRBJ1-2,TRBV10-3,TGTGCCATCAGTGAGGACAGTCTCCATGGCTACACCTTC,CAISEDSLHGYTF
-,-,TRBJ2-2,TRBV9,TGTGCCAGCAGCGCGGGACTCAGCGGGGAGCTGTTTTTT,CASSAGLSGELFF
TRBD2,-,TRBJ2-7,TRBV5-6,TGTGCCAGCAGCTTTGGACGTCGGCTAGCGGGAGTGCTCTACAATGAGCAGTACTTC,CASSFGRRLAGVLYNEQYF
TRBD2,-,TRBJ2-3,TRBV20-1,TGCAGTGTTTCGGGACTAGGCATTTCGAATATGCAGTATTTT,CSVSGLGISNMQYF
TRBD2,-,TRBJ2-7,TRBV20-1,TGCAGTGCTAGGCCCCTAGCGGGGGATTACAATGAGCAGTACTTC,CSARPLAGDYNEQYF
-,-,TRBJ2-2,TRBV12-3/TRBV12-4,TGTGCCAGCAGTCCGGTCTACAGAGATACGAACACCGGGGAGCTGTTTTTT,CASSPVYRDTNTGELFF
-,-,TRBJ2-7,TRBV6-1,TGTGCCAGCAGACGTTCTAGCGCGGGAAGCTCCTACAATGAGCAGTACTTC,CASRRSSAGSSYNEQYF
TRBD2,-,TRBJ2-3,TRBV9,TGTGCCAGCAGCCCGGGGACTAGCGGGCTGGGCAGCACAGATACGCAGTATTTT,CASSPGTSGLGSTDTQYF
TRBD1,-,TRBJ2-7,TRBV12-3/TRBV12-4,TGTGCCAGCAGATACGGGACAGTTCCCGAGCAGTACTTC,CASRYGTVPEQYF
TRBD1,-,TRBJ1-1,TRBV20-1,TGCAGTGCTAGGAGGGGGACAGGGGCAATGAACACTGAAGCTTTCTTT,CSARRGTGAMNTEAFF
-,-,TRBJ2-7,TRBV29-1,TGCAGCGTTCACTCCCGGGACGAGCAGTACTTC,CSVHSRDEQYF
TRBD2,-,TRBJ2-7,TRBV7-6,TGTGCCAGCAGCTTCCATGGGACTAGCGGGAGGGCCGTAAGCTACGAGCAGTACTTC,CASSFHGTSGRAVSYEQYF
TRBD2,few,TRBJ2-1,TRBV5-1,TGCGCCAGCAGCCCTTCGGTAGGACTAGCGGGGGACAATGAGCAGTTCTTC,CASSPSVGLAGDNEQFF
-,-,TRBJ2-3,TRBV4-2,TGTGCCAGCAGCCAAGAGAGAAAGGCAGCGACAGATACGCAGTATTTT,CASSQERKAATDTQYF
TRBD1,few,TRBJ2-7,TRBV7-2,TGTGCCAGCAGCTTAGCTCCGGACAGGGTGAACGAGCAGTACTTC,CASSLAPDRVNEQYF
-,-,TRBJ1-1,TRBV2,TGTGCCAGCAGTGAAGCCCTTCGCGACACTGAAGCTTTCTTT,CASSEALRDTEAFF
-,-,TRBJ1-6,TRBV5-5,TGTGCCAGCAGCTCCCGCCGGACAGATTTTAATTCACCCCTCCACTTT,CASSSRRTDFNSPLHF
TRBD2,-,TRBJ2-5,TRBV20-1,TGCAGTGCTAGCAGAACTAGCGCCTCCGAAGTGTGGGAGACCCAGTACTTC,CSASRTSASEVWETQYF
TRBD1,-,TRBJ1-2,TRBV6-5,TGTGCCAGCAGTTACCTGGGCACCGGGACAGGGGGGATGAAGGATGGCTACACCTTC,CASSYLGTGTGGMKDGYTF
TRBD2,-,TRBJ2-7,TRBV7-9,TGTGCCTGGGGACTAGCGCTTTCGACCCACGAGCAGTACTTC,CAWGLALSTHEQYF
-,few,TRBJ2-5,TRBV7-2,TGTGCCAGCAGCCCCGGTGTCAGGGGCGCTTCCCAAGAGACCCAGTACTTC,CASSPGVRGASQETQYF
-,-,TRBJ2-1,TRBV27,TGTGCCAGCAGTCTAAAACCAAACATGAGGGGAGGTGACTACAATGAGCAGTTCTTC,CASSLKPNMRGGDYNEQFF
TRBD1,-,TRBJ2-3,TRBV30,TGTGCCTGGACGAGGACAGGGAAGACAGATACGCAGTATTTT,CAWTRTGKTDTQYF
TRBD2,-,TRBJ2-7,TRBV20-1,TGCAGTGCTAGAGTCGCGGGAGGGGAAATGGCCTACAATGAGCAGTACTTC,CSARVAGGEMAYNEQYF